These T cell receptor beta chains were read from a single sample in a study of cytomegalovirus exposure and HLA in healthy donors. Only in-frame clones appear in the TCRdb table, and some are missing; sequencing was by immunoSEQ multiplex PCR. The sample shows some 25,000 clones, nearly 80% of them seen only once. Sequenced input: PBMCs. These receptor sequences come from a male donor in good health and CMV-seronegative. The CDR3 runs from the conserved cysteine through the conserved F or W. A D gene is named only where the DNA matches it firmly. Some rows mark clone size as missing; the rest say once, few, many or name a class of expanded clone.

abundance: -; v_gene: TRBV6-5; d_gene: -; j_gene: TRBJ2-7; CDR3aa: CASSYILQGLFQYF; CDR3nt: TGTGCCAGCAGTTACATCCTACAGGGATTGTTTCAGTACTTC
abundance: -; v_gene: TRBV5-1; d_gene: TRBD1; j_gene: TRBJ2-1; CDR3aa: CASSFGTGSGNEQFF; CDR3nt: TGCGCCAGCAGCTTTGGGACAGGGTCAGGGAATGAGCAGTTCTTC
abundance: once; v_gene: TRBV28; d_gene: TRBD2; j_gene: TRBJ2-7; CDR3aa: CASSLVASGTSFSYEQYF; CDR3nt: TGTGCCAGCAGTTTAGTGGCTAGCGGGACCTCCTTCTCCTACGAGCAGTACTTC
abundance: -; v_gene: TRBV28; d_gene: TRBD1; j_gene: TRBJ1-1; CDR3aa: CASTNDRGGEAFF; CDR3nt: TGTGCCAGCACCAACGACAGGGGCGGAGAAGCTTTCTTT
abundance: -; v_gene: TRBV5-8; d_gene: -; j_gene: TRBJ2-5; CDR3aa: CASSFGHVQETQYF; CDR3nt: TGTGCCAGCAGCTTTGGCCACGTACAAGAGACCCAGTACTTC
abundance: -; v_gene: TRBV30; d_gene: -; j_gene: TRBJ1-5; CDR3aa: CAWSGGGNQPQHF; CDR3nt: TGTGCCTGGAGCGGTGGCGGAAATCAGCCCCAGCATTTT
abundance: once; v_gene: TRBV6-1; d_gene: TRBD2; j_gene: TRBJ2-7; CDR3aa: CASSEVVSGAYEQYF; CDR3nt: TGTGCCAGCAGTGAAGTCGTTAGCGGGGCTTACGAGCAGTACTTC
abundance: -; v_gene: TRBV20-1; d_gene: -; j_gene: TRBJ2-3; CDR3aa: CSAALADTQYF; CDR3nt: TGCAGTGCGGCGCTAGCAGATACGCAGTATTTT
abundance: -; v_gene: TRBV9; d_gene: -; j_gene: TRBJ1-1; CDR3aa: CASSVERNTEAFF; CDR3nt: TGTGCCAGCAGCGTAGAGAGGAACACTGAAGCTTTCTTT
abundance: few; v_gene: TRBV2; d_gene: -; j_gene: TRBJ1-4; CDR3aa: CASSDRDREKLFF; CDR3nt: TGTGCCAGCAGTGACAGGGATAGGGAAAAACTGTTTTTT
abundance: -; v_gene: TRBV27; d_gene: -; j_gene: TRBJ2-7; CDR3aa: CASSLNRDYEQYF; CDR3nt: TGTGCCAGCAGTTTAAACAGGGACTACGAGCAGTACTTC
abundance: -; v_gene: TRBV9; d_gene: -; j_gene: TRBJ2-3; CDR3aa: CASSVFPGTDTQYF; CDR3nt: TGTGCCAGCAGCGTATTCCCGGGCACAGATACGCAGTATTTT
abundance: -; v_gene: TRBV28; d_gene: -; j_gene: TRBJ2-7; CDR3aa: CASHRDYEQYF; CDR3nt: TGTGCCAGCCACCGGGACTACGAGCAGTACTTC
abundance: -; v_gene: TRBV19; d_gene: -; j_gene: TRBJ1-2; CDR3aa: CASSIASDKFYGYTF; CDR3nt: TGTGCCAGTAGTATAGCATCGGACAAATTCTATGGCTACACCTTC
abundance: -; v_gene: TRBV2; d_gene: -; j_gene: TRBJ1-1; CDR3aa: CASKPSGGSTEAFF; CDR3nt: TGTGCCAGCAAGCCATCGGGGGGGAGCACTGAAGCTTTCTTT
abundance: -; v_gene: TRBV7-2; d_gene: -; j_gene: TRBJ2-3; CDR3aa: CASSPQGSTDTQYF; CDR3nt: TGTGCCAGCAGTCCCCAGGGCTCGACAGATACGCAGTATTTT
abundance: -; v_gene: TRBV6-1; d_gene: -; j_gene: TRBJ1-1; CDR3aa: CASDQPGNTEAFF; CDR3nt: TGTGCCAGTGATCAACCCGGGAACACTGAAGCTTTCTTT
abundance: -; v_gene: TRBV5-3; d_gene: -; j_gene: TRBJ1-3; CDR3aa: CARSGQGFSGNTIYF; CDR3nt: TGTGCCAGAAGCGGTCAGGGTTTCTCTGGAAACACCATATATTTT
abundance: -; v_gene: TRBV7-2; d_gene: -; j_gene: TRBJ2-3; CDR3aa: CASSTPAADTQYF; CDR3nt: TGTGCCAGCAGCACCCCTGCGGCAGATACGCAGTATTTT
abundance: -; v_gene: TRBV7-3; d_gene: -; j_gene: TRBJ2-2; CDR3aa: CASSLRGGHSNTGELFF; CDR3nt: TGTGCCAGCAGCTTAAGAGGCGGACATTCGAACACCGGGGAGCTGTTTTTT
abundance: -; v_gene: TRBV29-1; d_gene: TRBD2; j_gene: TRBJ2-3; CDR3aa: CSVAGTSGTDTQYF; CDR3nt: TGCAGCGTAGCCGGGACTAGCGGCACAGATACGCAGTATTTT
abundance: few; v_gene: TRBV15; d_gene: TRBD2; j_gene: TRBJ2-3; CDR3aa: CATSRGAGVTDTQYF; CDR3nt: TGTGCCACCAGCAGAGGAGCGGGGGTCACAGATACGCAGTATTTT
abundance: -; v_gene: TRBV11-2; d_gene: TRBD1; j_gene: TRBJ2-2; CDR3aa: CASRFTDRGYTGELFF; CDR3nt: TGTGCCAGCAGATTCACCGACAGGGGGTACACCGGGGAGCTGTTTTTT
abundance: -; v_gene: TRBV9; d_gene: -; j_gene: TRBJ2-1; CDR3aa: CASSVVGGKGLEQFF; CDR3nt: TGTGCCAGCAGCGTAGTCGGCGGGAAGGGTCTAGAGCAGTTCTTC
abundance: -; v_gene: TRBV4-2; d_gene: TRBD1; j_gene: TRBJ2-1; CDR3aa: CASSHRDRGRANEQFF; CDR3nt: TGTGCCAGCAGCCACCGGGACAGGGGAAGGGCGAATGAGCAGTTCTTC
abundance: -; v_gene: TRBV4-3; d_gene: TRBD2; j_gene: TRBJ2-1; CDR3aa: CASSQQASGDYNEQFF; CDR3nt: TGCGCCAGCAGCCAACAGGCTAGCGGGGACTACAATGAGCAGTTCTTC
abundance: -; v_gene: TRBV6-1; d_gene: TRBD2; j_gene: TRBJ2-3; CDR3aa: CASDGSLAGSDTQYF; CDR3nt: TGTGCCAGCGACGGGTCCCTAGCGGGGTCAGATACGCAGTATTTT
abundance: -; v_gene: TRBV2; d_gene: -; j_gene: TRBJ1-1; CDR3aa: CASGGTEAFF; CDR3nt: TGTGCCAGCGGGGGGACTGAAGCTTTCTTT
abundance: -; v_gene: TRBV27; d_gene: TRBD1; j_gene: TRBJ2-2; CDR3aa: CASSAQGSTGELFF; CDR3nt: TGTGCCAGCAGCGCACAGGGGAGCACCGGGGAGCTGTTTTTT
abundance: -; v_gene: TRBV6-4; d_gene: -; j_gene: TRBJ2-5; CDR3aa: CASSAGDGETQYF; CDR3nt: TGTGCCAGCAGTGCAGGGGACGGGGAGACCCAGTACTTC
abundance: -; v_gene: TRBV25-1; d_gene: TRBD1; j_gene: TRBJ1-5; CDR3aa: CASSEPGGTGDQPQHF; CDR3nt: TGTGCCAGCAGTGAACCAGGGGGGACAGGGGATCAGCCCCAGCATTTT
abundance: -; v_gene: TRBV7-3; d_gene: TRBD2; j_gene: TRBJ2-2; CDR3aa: CASRPGLGSGGELFF; CDR3nt: TGTGCCAGCAGACCGGGACTAGGATCGGGCGGGGAGCTGTTTTTT
abundance: -; v_gene: TRBV9; d_gene: TRBD2; j_gene: TRBJ2-1; CDR3aa: CASSVGLGAGGVSEQFF; CDR3nt: TGTGCCAGCAGCGTAGGTCTAGGAGCGGGAGGGGTCAGTGAGCAGTTCTTC
abundance: once; v_gene: TRBV7-8; d_gene: -; j_gene: TRBJ1-1; CDR3aa: CASTQGLVTEAFF; CDR3nt: TGTGCCAGCACACAGGGTTTGGTTACTGAAGCTTTCTTT
abundance: -; v_gene: TRBV27; d_gene: TRBD1; j_gene: TRBJ1-2; CDR3aa: CASSLWGTGGGGYTF; CDR3nt: TGTGCCAGCAGTTTATGGGGGACAGGGGGCGGTGGCTACACCTTC
abundance: -; v_gene: TRBV2; d_gene: -; j_gene: TRBJ2-1; CDR3aa: CASSYGGEQFF; CDR3nt: TGTGCCAGCAGTTATGGAGGTGAGCAGTTCTTC
abundance: -; v_gene: TRBV5-1; d_gene: TRBD2; j_gene: TRBJ2-3; CDR3aa: CASSFLSGRGTDTQYF; CDR3nt: TGCGCCAGCAGCTTCCTTAGCGGGAGAGGCACAGATACGCAGTATTTT
abundance: once; v_gene: TRBV5-4; d_gene: -; j_gene: TRBJ2-5; CDR3aa: CASSFSEETQYF; CDR3nt: TGTGCCAGCAGCTTTTCGGAAGAGACCCAGTACTTC
abundance: -; v_gene: TRBV28; d_gene: -; j_gene: TRBJ2-2; CDR3aa: CASTIPFTGELFF; CDR3nt: TGTGCCAGCACTATACCCTTCACCGGGGAGCTGTTTTTT
abundance: -; v_gene: TRBV5-6; d_gene: TRBD1; j_gene: TRBJ1-3; CDR3aa: CASSQTGDVSGNTIYF; CDR3nt: TGTGCCAGCAGCCAGACAGGGGACGTCTCTGGAAACACCATATATTTT
abundance: -; v_gene: TRBV6-5; d_gene: -; j_gene: TRBJ2-7; CDR3aa: CASTRREGNEQYF; CDR3nt: TGTGCCAGCACCCGCCGGGAAGGGAACGAGCAGTACTTC
abundance: -; v_gene: TRBV5-1; d_gene: -; j_gene: TRBJ1-4; CDR3aa: CASSFTGEKLFF; CDR3nt: TGCGCCAGCAGCTTTACAGGGGAAAAACTGTTTTTT